This TCR beta chain derives from a study of shared clonotypes between healthy human individuals (dated by TCRdb to 2018 to 2021). With regard to the full study: The cohort comprised two women and a few men aged 18 to 49 years. The study deeply sequenced blood TCR repertoires of 5 or 6 healthy adults to estimate repertoire size and the extent of clonotype sharing between individuals. Per donor, three plates each were used for CD4 naive and CD4 memory, two for CD8 naive, and one for CD8 memory. Between about 0.94 and 10 billion PBMCs per donor were obtained by leukapheresis. Libraries were prepared and TCR repertoires were sequenced by different laboratories using diverse techniques, in order to increase sequencing depth and limit assay-specific biases. The full study reports these points: Pairwise subsampling indicated that sequencing depth was expected to affect the degree of clonotype sharing among donors. Across a handful of donors, around 5% of naive CD4, 3% to 4% of naive CD8, around 2.1% of memory CD4, and roughly 0.4% of memory CD8 clonotypes were shared. Because the study included only a small number of donors, the genetic and exposure-history diversity represented was limited. Only blood was sampled, and tissue TCR repertoires likely differ from those in blood. Incomplete sequencing was indicated by rarefaction of sorted-subset datasets, despite the large sequencing depth. Compared with non-shared clonotypes, the clonotypes found in all four sorted-subset donors had higher generation probabilities. Estimated clonotype richness was generally larger for naive than for memory subsets.

TCR CDR3 regions were amplified from genomic DNA by multiplex PCR using the deep immunoSEQ assay. Extracted genomic DNA from each cell subset was distributed evenly across all wells of several immunoSEQ 96-well plates, and each plate was treated as a replicate. For sorted subsets, around 200 ng genomic DNA, equal to tens of thousands of T cell genomes, was loaded into each replicate PCR. Purified libraries were quantified with a Qubit 3.0 fluorometer, sized on a Bioanalyzer 2100, and re-quantified with the KAPA Library Quantification kit. Each immunoSEQ 96-well plate was sequenced on its own single-read 150-cycle Illumina NextSeq 550 flow cell. In the source study's methods: Because the immunoSEQ output included only junctional sequences and no quality scores, the filtering could not be the same as the filtering used for full-length reads. To assign V/J genes and CDR3, sequences were annotated against IMGT germline references using PyIR, a Python wrapper for IgBLAST v1.9. Reads with weak V/J assignments (E-value above 1e-6), missing CDR3, stop codons, out-of-frame junctions, or ambiguous translated residues were removed. V3J clonotypes were defined by identical inferred V gene, J gene, and CDR3 amino acid sequence. Percentage overlap between repertoires was calculated by dividing the number of shared unique clonotypes by the size of the smaller repertoire. Richness of each repertoire was evaluated using RTK rarefaction, the Chao1 estimator, and Recon v2.1 estimates of unobserved clonotypes. For all TCRbeta clonotypes obtained by the gDNA method from a few donors, generation probabilities were computed with OLGA. Sourced from immuneACCESS, this table was stored by TCRdb with only in-frame sequences that have V and J called. A share of the clones is absent; for the studies checked, an unresolved V gene accounts for under half, and the remainder has no known explanation. V and J calls plus clone size are reproduced from that table; the DNA served to infer D and trimming. The sample table shows over a million clones, and 75% to 85% are seen once. The top ten constitute more than 0.55% of the sample.

The donors were healthy, HIV-negative adults with no recently reported acute infections or vaccinations. All donors were Caucasian adults living in Nashville, Tennessee, USA. CD4+ T cells were enriched by magnetic negative selection; naive cells were then positively selected on CD45RA, and the negative fraction formed the memory subset. Blood was obtained by leukapheresis, after which PBMCs were separated by Ficoll-Histopaque density gradient centrifugation and cryopreserved in liquid nitrogen vapor phase. Analytical flow cytometry was used to check the purity and quantity of each magnetically sorted T cell population. Each sorted fraction had its genomic DNA isolated and then quantified by UV absorbance on a Nanodrop 2000c. In the case of this clone: Its antigen is unknown. No qualities accompany the bases; no much larger clone lies one base away. Distinct nucleotide sequences in the sample also encode this CDR3.

Inclusive of the bounding cysteine and phenylalanine, the CDR3 is 12 residues long. Only CDR3 DNA is held: 36 bases, read in frame from base 1. The trim is 5 bases for V and 6 bases for J, with a gap of 8 bases between the germline ends. CDR1 SGHTA and CDR2 FQGNSA were looked up in the germline V gene. The TCR originated in a young man in good health. Some clones in this sample may be carry-over from other donors' samples. The chain is assembled from TRBV7-2 and TRBJ1-5, with a weak D call of TRBD1 (6 bases match). Sequenced input: memory CD4+ T cells from PBMCs. What the cell subset or site label conveys for this sample: CD45RA-negative fraction. At the DNA level, the sequence is TGTGCCAGCAGCACCAGGGGTCAGCCCCAGCATTTT. It codes for CASSTRGQPQHF.